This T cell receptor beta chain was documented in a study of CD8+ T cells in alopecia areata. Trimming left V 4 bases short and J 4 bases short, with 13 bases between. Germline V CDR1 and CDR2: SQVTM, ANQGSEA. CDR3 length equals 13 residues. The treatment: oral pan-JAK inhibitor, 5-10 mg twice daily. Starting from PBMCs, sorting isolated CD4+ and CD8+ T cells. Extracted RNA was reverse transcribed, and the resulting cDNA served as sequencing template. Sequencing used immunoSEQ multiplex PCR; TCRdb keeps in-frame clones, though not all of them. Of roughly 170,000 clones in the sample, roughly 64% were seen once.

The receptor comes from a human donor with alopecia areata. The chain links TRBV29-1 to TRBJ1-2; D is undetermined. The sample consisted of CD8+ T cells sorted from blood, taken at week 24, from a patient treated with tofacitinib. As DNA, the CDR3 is TGCAGCGTTGTGGCAGAGGAAGGCTATGGCTACACCTTC. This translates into CSVVAEEGYGYTF.